This note documents a single T cell receptor beta chain sequence. The data are from a study of blood T cell repertoires in COVID-19. Study as a whole: From T cells, B-cell-depleted T cells, or PBMCs came the material, which was cDNA or gDNA.

Per the study methods: Scientists estimated how many nucleated cells there were by amplifying reference gene primers. Only in-frame clones appear in the TCRdb table, and some are missing; sequencing was by immunoSEQ multiplex PCR. Clone size and the V and J calls come from that table; the DNA yielded D and trimming. Among some 250,000 clones, roughly 80% were seen once, and the ten largest hold 9.6%. This CDR3 has 16 amino acids. V was cut by 3 bases and J by 0 bases, with 12 bases left in between. Looked up from germline, CDR1 is KGHSH and CDR2 is LQKENI. Sequencing was carried out using peripheral blood. This TCR was recovered from an elderly woman with acute or convalescent COVID-19. The chain employs TRBV18 and TRBJ1-5, with D perhaps TRBD1 (5 bases). The CDR3, as DNA: TGTGCCAGCTCACCGGAGCAGGGTTCTAGCAATCAGCCCCAGCATTTT. Protein: CASSPEQGSSNQPQHF.